The 29 T cell receptor beta chains below come from one sample, sequenced in a study of T cells in Graves' hyperthyroidism and ophthalmopathy. TCR beta CDR3 regions were amplified from RNA. HTBI primers were employed in a first-round RT-PCR of the TCR CDR3. TCRdb analysed the multiplex PCR reads with MiXCR anew, one entry per CDR3 protein. Among hundreds of thousands of distinct CDR3 sequences, 11% to 15% were seen once, and the ten largest hold approximately 25%. Specimen: blood. These receptors originate from a woman under 40 with Graves' hyperthyroidism.

This clonotype was found many times. In DNA, the CDR3 is TGTGCCAGCAGCTTCCAGGGATACAATGAGCAGTTCTTC. It encodes CASSFQGYNEQFF. This chain connects TRBV5-5 to TRBJ2-1; weak D call: TRBD1 (5 bases). This CDR3 comprises 13 residues. The V gene's germline CDR1 is SGHKS and CDR2 YYEKEE (reference sequence). V lost 2 bases and J lost 4, with 7 bases in between.

This clonotype was counted only a few times. The chain recombines TRBV11-2 with TRBJ1-1; 7 positions match TRBD1. The CDR3 extends over 15 amino acids. Germline assignment: CDR1 SGHAT and CDR2 FQNNGV. The V segment lost 3 bases and the J segment 6 bases; nucleotides outside the gene matches: 10. The CDR3 coding sequence is TGTGCCAGCAGCTTTCGACAGGGATTCGAGTCTGAAGCTTTCTTT. This gives the protein CASSFRQGFESEAFF.

This rearrangement joins TRBV4-2 to TRBJ2-3; no clear D gene. This CDR3 contains 15 residues. Per the germline V gene, CDR1 is LGHNA and CDR2 is YNFKEQ. V was shortened by 1 base and J by 2 bases, with 10 bases between the two germline ends. CDR3 nucleotides: TGTGCCAGCAGCCAAGGCGCAGTTAACACAGATACGCAGTATTTT. Protein sequence: CASSQGAVNTDTQYF.

This clonotype was seen at least ten times. The genes are TRBV2 and TRBJ1-5, with 10 bases identical to TRBD1. J gave up 1 base and V 6 bases, and 3 bases lay outside the gene matches. The germline gives CDR1 SNHLY, CDR2 FYNNEI. The CDR3 runs 15 residues. The CDR3 DNA follows: TGTGCCAGCAGCCGGGACAGGGGCAGCAATCAGCCCCAGCATTTT. Its protein product is CASSRDRGSNQPQHF. Combining the CDR3 with reference TRBV2 and TRBJ1-5 gives the whole variable domain EPEVTQTPSHQVTQMGQEVILRCVPISNHLYFYWYRQILGQKVEFLVSFYNNEISEKSEIFDDQFSVERPDGSNFTLKIRSTKLEDSAMYFCASSRDRGSNQPQHFGDGTRLSIL.

The chain joins TRBV12-5 to TRBJ1-1; D ambiguous. Trimming left V 5 bases short and J 1 base short, with 8 bases between. CDR3 length: 13 amino acids. The germline CDR1 and CDR2 sequences are LGHNT and FRNRAP. The CDR3 DNA sequence: TGTGCTAGTGGTAAGGAAACGAACACTGAAGCTTTCTTT. Protein sequence: CASGKETNTEAFF.

This clonotype was found many times. The chain carries TRBV30 and TRBJ2-5, with D tentatively TRBD1 or TRBD2 (6 bases each). Germline V gene sequence: CDR1 GTSNPN, CDR2 SVGIG (reference sequence). V was pared by 4 bases and J by 2 bases, with 11 bases between. The length of the CDR3 is 13 residues. The CDR3 is CAWIGGGQETQYF. In nucleotides, the CDR3 is TGTGCCTGGATCGGGGGCGGACAAGAGACCCAGTACTTC.

This clonotype was counted at least ten times. The chain couples TRBV2 to TRBJ2-2; 7 bases map to TRBD2. Germline lookup yields CDR1 SNHLY and CDR2 FYNNEI. The V gene end was trimmed by 3 bases and the J gene end by 4 bases; junction bases not matched to a gene: 5. This CDR3 comprises 15 residues. CDR3 nucleotide sequence: TGTGCCAGCAGTGACCTAGCGGAGGGCACCGGGGAGCTGTTTTTT. As protein: CASSDLAEGTGELFF.

This clonotype was counted many times. V and J are TRBV28 and TRBJ2-7; D is unresolved. The CDR3 consists of 13 residues. Germline V gene lookup returns CDR1 MDHEN and CDR2 SYDVKM. Trimming took off 2 bases at V and 0 bases at J, with 5 bases between the two ends. The CDR3 sequence: CASSLSASYEQYF. DNA for the CDR3: TGTGCCAGCAGTTTAAGCGCCTCCTACGAGCAGTACTTC.

This clonotype occurred once. This may stem from a read error, because a much larger clone lies one nucleotide away. The J gene is TRBJ2-7, the V gene TRBV11-2, with 9 bases fitting TRBD1. The junction had 4 bases not matched to a gene; V was cut back by 1 base and J by 6 bases. The CDR3 length is 14 residues. The V gene's germline CDR1 is SGHAT and CDR2 FQNNGV. The CDR3 coding sequence is TGTGCCAGCAGCTTAGTTGGGACAGGGACCGAGCAGTACTTC. Protein: CASSLVGTGTEQYF.

This clonotype was seen repeatedly, ten times or more. The chain combines TRBV7-6 with TRBJ2-2, with D uncertain. The CDR3 is 15 residues long. Germline lookup yields CDR1 SGHVS and CDR2 FNYEAQ. Trimming took off 6 bases at V and 3 bases at J, with 14 bases between the two ends. CDR3 protein: CASRTVGSYTGELFF. CDR3 DNA: TGTGCCAGCAGAACGGTGGGCAGCTACACCGGGGAGCTGTTTTTT.

This clonotype was seen a few times. This chain links TRBV14 with TRBJ2-1; TRBD1 might be the D (6 bases). The CDR3 consists of 16 residues. The V gene's germline CDR1 is SGHDN and CDR2 FVKESK. With 4 bases removed from V and 7 bases from J, the gap between germline ends came to 20 bases. CDR3 in amino acids: CASSLPEGVKRNEQFF. The CDR3, as DNA: TGTGCCAGCAGCCTACCAGAGGGGGTAAAAAGGAATGAGCAGTTCTTC.

This chain joins TRBV7-9 and TRBJ2-1, with unresolved D. Germline values: CDR1 SEHNR, CDR2 FQNEAQ (reference sequence). Trimming stripped 5 bases from V and 0 bases from J, with 11 bases between. CDR3 length equals 15 residues. CDR3: CASSGLANSYNEQFF. CDR3 bases: TGTGCCAGCAGCGGGTTAGCTAACTCCTACAATGAGCAGTTCTTC.

This clonotype was recorded at least ten times. One end of the junction varies from germline; a read error may be responsible. The rearrangement links TRBV2 to TRBJ2-3; 11 bases map to TRBD2. CDR1 and CDR2 (germline): SNHLY, FYNNEI. CDR3 size: 16 residues. The CDR3 region is CASSEGTSGSTDTQYF. CDR3 nucleotides: TGTGCCAGCAGCGAAGGGACTAGCGGTAGCACAGATACGCAGTATTTT.

This clonotype has ten or more counts. The chain links TRBV6-5 to TRBJ1-5, with D uncertain. From germline, CDR1 is MNHEY and CDR2 SVGAGI. V was shortened by 2 bases and J by 10 bases, with 15 bases between the two germline ends. This CDR3 is built from 14 residues. CDR3 residues: CASSYTEGSQPQHF. The CDR3 DNA reads TGTGCCAGCAGTTACACGGAGGGTTCTCAACCCCAGCATTTT.

This clonotype was detected ten times or more. The chain links TRBV28 to TRBJ1-4; the D is unclear. Germline V lookup: CDR1 MDHEN, CDR2 SYDVKM. This CDR3 is built from 15 residues. Trimming took off 1 base at V and 5 bases at J, with 11 bases between the two ends. The CDR3 sequence: CASSLFFGSNEKLFF. For the CDR3, the DNA is TGTGCCAGCAGTTTATTTTTTGGTTCGAATGAAAAACTGTTTTTT.

This clonotype was detected only a few times. This chain links TRBV9 with TRBJ1-1, with D maybe TRBD1 (5 bases). The CDR3 spans 14 residues. The V end was cut by 0 bases, the J end by 5 bases, with 11 bases between. CDR1 SGDLS and CDR2 YYNGEE come from the germline V gene. In DNA form, the CDR3 reads TGTGCCAGCAGCGTAGCTCCCGGGGGGACTGAAGCTTTCTTT. Its protein is CASSVAPGGTEAFF.

The chain employs TRBV28 and TRBJ2-6; D may match TRBD1 or TRBD2 (6 bases each). Germline V gene lookup returns CDR1 MDHEN and CDR2 SYDVKM. The CDR3 length is 18 residues. The V and J ends lost 0 bases and 0 bases respectively, with 12 bases between them. CDR3 sequence reads: CASSLWGGLGSGANVLTF. The CDR3 bases are TGTGCCAGCAGTTTATGGGGGGGCTTGGGCTCTGGGGCCAACGTCCTGACTTTC.

This chain connects TRBV20-1 to TRBJ2-1; TRBD2 aligns across 7 bases. The CDR3 is 14 residues long. Trimming took 6 bases from V and 3 from J; bases not matched to a gene: 8. Germline lookup yields CDR1 DFQATT and CDR2 SNEGSKA (reference sequence). The CDR3 nucleotides are TGCAGTGCCAGCACTAGCGAACACTACAATGAGCAGTTCTTC. It encodes CSASTSEHYNEQFF.

This clonotype has more than one count but fewer than ten. The CDR3 is CASSLTGSNEKLFF. The CDR3 bases are TGCGCCAGCAGCTTGACAGGATCTAATGAAAAACTGTTTTTT. This chain connects TRBV5-1 to TRBJ1-4; possible D gene TRBD1, 5 bases. Per germline, CDR1 SGHRS and CDR2 YFSETQ. With 1 base removed from V and 3 bases from J, the gap between germline ends came to 7 bases. The CDR3 is 14 residues long.

The sample holds many counts of this clonotype. The chain employs TRBV10-2 and TRBJ2-7; 8 nucleotides match TRBD2. This CDR3 spans 16 amino acids. V lost 7 bases, J lost 5 bases, and 16 bases stayed unmatched. Looked up from germline, CDR1 is WSHSY and CDR2 is SAAADI. The CDR3 DNA reads TGCGCCAGCACGGCTAGCGGGCTCCTTTTGCCCAACGAGCAGTACTTC. This translates into CASTASGLLLPNEQYF.

The V gene is TRBV4-2, the J gene TRBJ2-1; the match to TRBD2 covers 11 bases. Germline values: CDR1 LGHNA, CDR2 YNFKEQ. The CDR3 sequence is 15 residues long. The V and J ends lost 5 bases and 8 bases, in that order; junction bases with no gene match: 8. This CDR3 reads CASSIGTSGGDEQFF. In DNA form, the CDR3 reads TGTGCCAGCAGCATCGGGACTAGCGGAGGAGATGAGCAGTTCTTC.

This clonotype was observed at least ten times. The genes are TRBV12-3 or TRBV12-4 and TRBJ2-7; D unresolved. CDR3 length: 16 amino acids. V lost 6 bases to trimming and J lost 0 bases, with 18 bases between them. CDR3 sequence reads: CASSYATGLTSYEQYF. CDR3 DNA sequence: TGTGCCAGCAGCTACGCGACCGGGCTAACCTCCTACGAGCAGTACTTC.

J is TRBJ2-6 and V is TRBV18, with no clear D. Germline V gene data show CDR1 as KGHSH and CDR2 as LQKENI. Deletions cut 1 base from V and 2 bases from J, with 9 bases between. This CDR3 comprises 16 residues. The CDR3 loop is CASSPRDQAGANVLTF. The DNA of the CDR3 is TGTGCCAGCTCACCACGCGACCAGGCTGGGGCCAACGTCCTGACTTTC.

This chain joins TRBV7-6 and TRBJ1-5; a possible D gene is TRBD1 (6 bases). Germline V gene sequence: CDR1 SGHVS, CDR2 FNYEAQ. The CDR3 totals 15 residues. Deletions cut 4 bases from V and 6 bases from J, with 16 bases between. CDR3 nucleotides: TGTGCCAGCAGCTGGGGGAGGGGGGCGGGTCAGCCCCAGCATTTT. Translation gives CASSWGRGAGQPQHF.

In its sample, this clonotype was seen many times. V usage is TRBV12-3 or TRBV12-4 and J usage is TRBJ2-3, with 10 bases fitting TRBD2. The CDR3 is made up of 14 amino acids. V shed 5 bases and J 5 bases; nucleotides not matched to a gene: 4. CDR3 amino acids: CASSAIAGGDTQYF. The CDR3 DNA sequence: TGTGCCAGCAGTGCCATAGCGGGAGGAGATACGCAGTATTTT.

This rearrangement joins TRBV5-1 to TRBJ2-1; D gene ambiguous. The CDR3 has 13 amino acids. The V end was cut by 1 base, the J end by 4 bases, with 6 bases between. Germline V CDR1 and CDR2: SGHRS, YFSETQ. CDR3 DNA sequence: TGCGCCAGCAGCTTGAGTCTTTACAATGAGCAGTTCTTC. This codes for CASSLSLYNEQFF.

The chain uses TRBV5-5 and TRBJ2-5; D not certain. The length of the CDR3 is 13 residues. Between the trimmed V and J ends, which lost 2 bases and 0 bases, there was a span of 5 bases. Germline V gene lookup returns CDR1 SGHKS and CDR2 YYEKEE (reference sequence). The CDR3 coding sequence is TGTGCCAGCAGCTTTCAGGACCAAGAGACCCAGTACTTC. This encodes CASSFQDQETQYF.

The table lists this clonotype with a few counts. V and J are TRBV30 and TRBJ1-6, with TRBD1 identical over 8 bases. The junction had 12 bases not matched to a gene; V was cut back by 4 bases and J by 7 bases. The CDR3 has 16 residues. Germline CDR1 reads GTSNPN; CDR2 reads SVGIG (reference sequence). The CDR3: CAWTTRGLSGNSPLHF. CDR3 DNA sequence: TGTGCCTGGACGACCAGGGGGCTTAGCGGGAATTCACCCCTCCACTTT.

Ten or more counts support this clonotype. The rearrangement joins TRBV20-1 to TRBJ2-7; no clear D gene. Germline V gene lookup returns CDR1 DFQATT and CDR2 SNEGSKA (reference sequence). The CDR3 length is 14 residues. The V end was cut by 3 bases, the J end by 3 bases, with 15 bases between. Here the CDR3 reads CSARPGGVFYEQYF. Written as DNA, the CDR3 is TGCAGTGCTAGGCCAGGTGGGGTCTTCTACGAGCAGTACTTC.